Below are 20 T cell receptor beta chains sequenced from a single sample in a study of blood T cell repertoires in COVID-19 (dated by TCRdb to the early 2020s). Libraries were built with the immunoSEQ multiplex PCR assay. In its TCRdb copy, this immuneACCESS table keeps in-frame sequences only and misses some clones. Where compared with another copy, unresolved V genes explain less than half of these, and the others have no known cause. This sample lists approximately 150,000 clones; approximately 90% were detected once. Around 20% of the sample is in the top ten clones. Sample: peripheral blood. These receptors were collected from a middle-aged man with active or convalescent COVID-19.

The chain is built from TRBV9 and TRBJ2-2; tentatively, D is TRBD2 (5 bases). CDR3 length: 15 residues. V was trimmed by 3 bases and J by 0 bases, leaving 9 bases between them. Germline lookup yields CDR1 SGDLS and CDR2 YYNGEE. The CDR3 here is CASSDGKSNTGELFF. The CDR3 nucleotides read TGTGCCAGCAGCGACGGGAAATCGAACACCGGGGAGCTGTTTTTT.

The chain couples TRBV27 to TRBJ2-2, with D unresolved. Germline CDR1 is MNHEY and CDR2 is SMNVEV (reference sequence). V lost 4 bases and J lost 0, with 9 bases in between. CDR3 length: 15 residues. The CDR3 DNA is TGTGCCAGCAGTTACGGAACAGCGAACACCGGGGAGCTGTTTTTT. It is translated as CASSYGTANTGELFF.

V is TRBV19 and J is TRBJ2-2; 13 positions match TRBD2. CDR3 length equals 17 residues. V dropped 7 bases and J dropped 4; count of bases not matched to a gene: 9. Germline V gene data show CDR1 as LNHDA and CDR2 as SQIVND (reference sequence). The CDR3 loop is CASTARTSGGPTGELFF. The CDR3 DNA follows: TGTGCCAGTACCGCCCGGACTAGCGGGGGCCCCACCGGGGAGCTGTTTTTT.

The V and J genes are TRBV19 and TRBJ2-3; 8 positions match TRBD2. Trimming at V came to 4 bases and at J to 1 base, leaving 4 bases not matched to a gene. Germline CDR1 is LNHDA and CDR2 is SQIVND (reference sequence). CDR3 length: 15 residues. The CDR3 region has the DNA TGTGCCAGTAGTACAACTAGCGGTGGCACAGATACGCAGTATTTT. Residues: CASSTTSGGTDTQYF.

This clone was seen once. This chain connects TRBV28 to TRBJ1-5, with 9 nucleotides matching TRBD1. Germline trimming cut 6 bases from V and 6 bases from J; bases unmatched to any gene: 9. The CDR3 runs 15 residues. Germline V gene data show CDR1 as MDHEN and CDR2 as SYDVKM. In nucleotides, the CDR3 is TGTGCCAGCAGGCGTAACAGGGGGCCAATTCAGCCCCAGCATTTT. It is translated as CASRRNRGPIQPQHF.

The chain carries TRBV11-2 and TRBJ1-3; possible D gene TRBD1, 5 bases. V lost 3 bases and J lost 3, with 15 bases in between. Germline V lookup: CDR1 SGHAT, CDR2 FQNNGV. CDR3 length: 16 residues. The DNA of the CDR3 is TGTGCCAGCAGCTTGACCCAGGGACTAGGTGGAAACACCATATATTTT. Its protein is CASSLTQGLGGNTIYF.

The rearrangement links TRBV5-6 to TRBJ1-5; D may be TRBD1 (6 bases). V was pared by 4 bases and J by 5 bases, with 10 bases between. The V gene's germline CDR1 is SGHDT and CDR2 YYEEEE. CDR3 length: 13 amino acids. The CDR3 loop reads CASSHRADQPQHF. The DNA of the CDR3 is TGTGCCAGCAGCCACAGGGCTGATCAGCCCCAGCATTTT.

This rearrangement joins TRBV11-2 to TRBJ2-2; 7 positions agree with TRBD1. Germline values: CDR1 SGHAT, CDR2 FQNNGV. The CDR3 loop spans 16 amino acids. Trimming took 1 base from V and 4 from J; bases not matched to a gene: 6. The CDR3 coding sequence is TGTGCCAGCAGCTTAGCAGGGGGATGGGGCACCGGGGAGCTGTTTTTT. This translates into CASSLAGGWGTGELFF.

The chain couples TRBV6-6 to TRBJ1-1, with 10 positions matching TRBD1. Looked up from germline, CDR1 is MNHNY and CDR2 is SVGAGI (reference sequence). V shed 6 bases and J 4 bases; nucleotides not matched to a gene: 5. This CDR3 has 14 residues. DNA for the CDR3: TGTGCCAGCAGGGCCGGGACAGGGGTCACTGAAGCTTTCTTT. It translates to CASRAGTGVTEAFF.

This clone has only a few counts. The V call is TRBV5-1, the J call TRBJ2-1; D is uncertain. The CDR3 is made up of 15 amino acids. V lost 4 bases, J lost 0 bases, and 11 bases lay in between. Germline V gene data show CDR1 as SGHRS and CDR2 as YFSETQ. CDR3 sequence reads: CASSISASSYNEQFF. Written as DNA, the CDR3 is TGCGCCAGCAGCATAAGCGCGAGCTCCTACAATGAGCAGTTCTTC.

Only a few counts were recorded for this clone. This chain connects TRBV20-1 to TRBJ2-7; the D gene is possibly TRBD1 (5 bases). The CDR3 consists of 12 residues. Per the germline V gene, CDR1 is DFQATT and CDR2 is SNEGSKA (reference sequence). The V end lost 3 bases, the J end lost 3 bases, and 9 bases lay between the germline ends. This CDR3 is CSASRQFYEQYF. The CDR3 DNA reads as TGCAGTGCTAGTAGACAGTTCTACGAGCAGTACTTC.

The chain combines TRBV4-3 with TRBJ1-2, with 8 bases identical to TRBD1. This CDR3 is 17 amino acids long. The ends lost 8 bases at V and 0 bases at J; junction bases unmatched: 14. Germline V lookup: CDR1 LGHNA, CDR2 YSLEER. This chain's CDR3 is CASRLLLTGGANYGYTF. CDR3 sequence (DNA): TGCGCCAGCCGACTCCTGTTAACAGGGGGAGCTAACTATGGCTACACCTTC.

The chain is built from TRBV6-5 and TRBJ2-1; 7 bases agree with TRBD1. CDR1 and CDR2 from the germline V gene are MNHEY and SVGAGI. The junction had 10 bases not matched to a gene; V was cut back by 4 bases and J by 4 bases. The CDR3 length is 16 residues. CDR3 in DNA: TGTGCCAGCAGTTCCCAACCGCCGGGACAGTACAATGAGCAGTTCTTC. This sequence encodes CASSSQPPGQYNEQFF.

The chain uses TRBV7-9 and TRBJ2-7; possibly TRBD1 for D (5 bases). The length of the CDR3 is 15 residues. The germline V and J ends were trimmed by 5 bases and 2 bases, with 16 bases remaining between them. CDR1 and CDR2 (germline): SEHNR, FQNEAQ (reference sequence). The CDR3 DNA reads TGTGCCAGCAGCCCGAGACAGCAAACCCCCTACGAGCAGTACTTC. This codes for CASSPRQQTPYEQYF.

The rearrangement joins TRBV5-1 to TRBJ2-7, with TRBD1 matching over 8 bases. This CDR3 comprises 17 residues. V lost 3 bases to trimming and J lost 0 bases; unmatched junction nucleotides: 11. The V gene's germline CDR1 is SGHRS and CDR2 YFSETQ. The CDR3 reads CASSWGQDTHLSYEQYF. DNA of the CDR3: TGCGCCAGCAGCTGGGGACAGGACACTCATCTCTCCTACGAGCAGTACTTC.

This chain links TRBV5-1 with TRBJ2-7; 8 positions match TRBD1. The ends lost 3 bases at V and 3 bases at J; junction bases unmatched: 8. This CDR3 is 15 amino acids long. The germline CDR1 and CDR2 sequences are SGHRS and YFSETQ. CDR3 nucleotide sequence: TGCGCCAGCAGCTCCGGGACAGGCGTCGTCTACGAGCAGTACTTC. Amino acids: CASSSGTGVVYEQYF.

The rearrangement links TRBV28 to TRBJ2-1, with D possibly TRBD1 on 6 matching bases. CDR3 length equals 14 residues. V was cut by 7 bases and J by 5 bases, with 15 bases left in between. Germline V gene sequence: CDR1 MDHEN, CDR2 SYDVKM. CDR3 in DNA: TGTGCCAGCAACGAAGGGGGTTGGGACAATGAGCAGTTCTTC. It is translated as CASNEGGWDNEQFF.

The V call is TRBV2, the J call TRBJ2-5; 9 nucleotides match TRBD2. The germline gives CDR1 SNHLY, CDR2 FYNNEI. J was trimmed by 6 bases and V by 6 bases; bases with no gene match: 11. CDR3 length: 15 residues. For the CDR3, the DNA is TGTGCCAGCAGCCTACAGGCGGGGGGGCCTCAGACCCAGTACTTC. The encoded protein is CASSLQAGGPQTQYF.

This chain uses TRBV25-1 with TRBJ1-4, with 7 bases lining up with TRBD1. Germline V lookup: CDR1 MGHDK, CDR2 SYGVNS. This CDR3 contains 18 residues. Trimming at V came to 7 bases and at J to 0 bases, leaving 14 bases not matched to a gene. The CDR3 protein is CASNKRGTEKATNEKLFF. The DNA for the CDR3 is TGTGCCAGCAACAAAAGAGGGACAGAAAAGGCAACTAATGAAAAACTGTTTTTT.

The V call is TRBV9, the J call TRBJ2-1; 7 bases align to TRBD1. V shed 1 base and J 9 bases; nucleotides not matched to a gene: 10. The CDR3 has 15 amino acids. Germline values: CDR1 SGDLS, CDR2 YYNGEE. The CDR3 sequence: CASSVLQGLNAEQFF. The CDR3 DNA reads TGTGCCAGCAGCGTACTACAGGGGCTAAATGCTGAGCAGTTCTTC.